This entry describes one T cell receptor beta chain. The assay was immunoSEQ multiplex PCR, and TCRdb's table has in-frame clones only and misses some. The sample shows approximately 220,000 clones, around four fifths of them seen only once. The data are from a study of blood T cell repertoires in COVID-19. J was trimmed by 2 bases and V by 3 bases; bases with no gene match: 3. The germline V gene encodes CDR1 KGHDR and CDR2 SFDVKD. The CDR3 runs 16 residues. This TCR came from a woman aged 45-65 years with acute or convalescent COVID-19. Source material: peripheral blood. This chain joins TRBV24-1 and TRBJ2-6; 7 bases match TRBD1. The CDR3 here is CATSDRQGTGANVLTF. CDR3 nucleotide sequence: TGTGCCACCAGTGATCGACAGGGCACTGGGGCCAACGTCCTGACTTTC.